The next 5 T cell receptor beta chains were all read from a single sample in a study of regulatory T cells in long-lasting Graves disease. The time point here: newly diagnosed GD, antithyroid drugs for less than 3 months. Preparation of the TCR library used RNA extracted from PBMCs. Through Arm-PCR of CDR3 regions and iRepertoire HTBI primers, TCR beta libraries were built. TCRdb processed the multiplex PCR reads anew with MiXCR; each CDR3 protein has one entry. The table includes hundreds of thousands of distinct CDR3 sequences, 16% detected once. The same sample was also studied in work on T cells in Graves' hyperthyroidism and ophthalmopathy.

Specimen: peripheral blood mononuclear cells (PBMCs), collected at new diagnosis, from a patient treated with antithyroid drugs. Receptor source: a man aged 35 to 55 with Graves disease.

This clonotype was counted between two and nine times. The CDR3 DNA reads TGTGCCAGCAGCTTAGGGACAGGGGACTCCTACGAGCAGTACTTC. Residues: CASSLGTGDSYEQYF. The chain employs TRBV7-6 and TRBJ2-7; 9 bases align to TRBD1. V lost 1 base, J lost 0 bases, and 1 base stayed unmatched. The CDR3 is made up of 15 amino acids. Germline V gene data show CDR1 as SGHVS and CDR2 as FNYEAQ.

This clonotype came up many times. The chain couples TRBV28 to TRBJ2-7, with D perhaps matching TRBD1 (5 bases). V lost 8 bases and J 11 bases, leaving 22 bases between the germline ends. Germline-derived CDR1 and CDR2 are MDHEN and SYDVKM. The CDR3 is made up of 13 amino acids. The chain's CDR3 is CASGSRVMGSKYF. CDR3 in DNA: TGTGCCAGCGGTTCCAGGGTGATGGGCTCCAAGTACTTC. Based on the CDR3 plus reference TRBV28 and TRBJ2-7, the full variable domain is DVKVTQSSRYLVKRTGEKVFLECVQDMDHENMFWYRQDPGLGLRLIYFSYDVKMKEKGDIPEGYSVSREKKERFSLILESASTNQTSMYLCASGSRVMGSKYFGPGTRLTVT.

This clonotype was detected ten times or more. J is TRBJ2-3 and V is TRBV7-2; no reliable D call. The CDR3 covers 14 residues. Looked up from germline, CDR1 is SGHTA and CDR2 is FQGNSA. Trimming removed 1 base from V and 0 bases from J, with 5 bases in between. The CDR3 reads CASSLEFSTDTQYF. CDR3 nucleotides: TGTGCCAGCAGCTTAGAATTTAGCACAGATACGCAGTATTTT.

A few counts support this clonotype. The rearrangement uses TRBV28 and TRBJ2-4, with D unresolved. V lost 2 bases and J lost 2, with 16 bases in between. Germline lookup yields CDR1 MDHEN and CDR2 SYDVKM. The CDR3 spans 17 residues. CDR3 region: CASSLPGSPRTKNIQYF. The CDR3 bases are TGTGCCAGCAGTTTACCCGGCTCTCCACGGACCAAAAACATTCAGTACTTC.

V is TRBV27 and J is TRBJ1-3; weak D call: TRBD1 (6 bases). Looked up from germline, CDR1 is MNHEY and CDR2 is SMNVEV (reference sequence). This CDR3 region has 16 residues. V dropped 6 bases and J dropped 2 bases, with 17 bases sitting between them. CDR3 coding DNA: TGTGCCAGCAGCCCCTCGTGGAGACAGGCTGGAAACACCATATATTTT. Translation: CASSPSWRQAGNTIYF.